This TCR beta chain was identified in a study of OX40 agonist ivuxolimab in advanced cancers. About the study: Age averaged 60 years (range roughly 20 to 90), and just over 80% were male.

The germline gives CDR1 SNHLY, CDR2 FYNNEI. This CDR3 is built from 16 residues. Losses at the gene ends were 7 bases for V and 4 bases for J; bases not matched to a gene: 8. TCRdb's table, derived via immunoSEQ multiplex PCR, lists solely in-frame clones and lacks some. The sample yields about 83,000 clones, around four fifths seen once. The chain recombines TRBV2 with TRBJ2-5, with 14 bases lining up with TRBD2. This specimen consisted of CD4+ or CD8+ T cells sorted from blood, obtained in a trial of the OX40 agonist ivuxolimab. The TCR was taken from an adult with an advanced solid tumor such as melanoma, head and neck, liver or kidney cancer. The CDR3 here is CASIPGLAGGRETQYF. CDR3 coding DNA: TGTGCCAGCATCCCCGGACTAGCGGGGGGTCGAGAGACCCAGTACTTC. Drawing the rest from reference TRBV2 and TRBJ2-5, the complete variable domain is EPEVTQTPSHQVTQMGQEVILRCVPISNHLYFYWYRQILGQKVEFLVSFYNNEISEKSEIFDDQFSVERPDGSNFTLKIRSTKLEDSAMYFCASIPGLAGGRETQYFGPGTRLLVL.